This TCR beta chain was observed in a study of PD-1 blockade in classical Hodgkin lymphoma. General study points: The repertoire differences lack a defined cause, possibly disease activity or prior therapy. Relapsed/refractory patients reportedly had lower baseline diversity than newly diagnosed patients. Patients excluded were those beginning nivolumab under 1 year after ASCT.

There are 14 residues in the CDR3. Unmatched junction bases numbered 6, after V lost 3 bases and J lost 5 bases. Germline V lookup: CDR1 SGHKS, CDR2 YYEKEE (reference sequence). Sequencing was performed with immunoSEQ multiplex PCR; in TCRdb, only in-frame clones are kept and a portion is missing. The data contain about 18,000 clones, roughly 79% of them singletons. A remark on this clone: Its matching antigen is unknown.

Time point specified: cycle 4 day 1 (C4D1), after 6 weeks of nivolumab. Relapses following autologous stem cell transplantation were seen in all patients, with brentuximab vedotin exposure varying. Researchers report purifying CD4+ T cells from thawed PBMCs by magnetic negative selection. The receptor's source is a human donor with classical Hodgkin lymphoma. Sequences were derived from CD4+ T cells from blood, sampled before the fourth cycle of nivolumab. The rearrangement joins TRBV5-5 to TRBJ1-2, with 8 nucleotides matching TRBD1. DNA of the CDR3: TGTGCCAGCAGCTACGACAGGGGTTGGTATGGCTACACCTTC. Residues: CASSYDRGWYGYTF.